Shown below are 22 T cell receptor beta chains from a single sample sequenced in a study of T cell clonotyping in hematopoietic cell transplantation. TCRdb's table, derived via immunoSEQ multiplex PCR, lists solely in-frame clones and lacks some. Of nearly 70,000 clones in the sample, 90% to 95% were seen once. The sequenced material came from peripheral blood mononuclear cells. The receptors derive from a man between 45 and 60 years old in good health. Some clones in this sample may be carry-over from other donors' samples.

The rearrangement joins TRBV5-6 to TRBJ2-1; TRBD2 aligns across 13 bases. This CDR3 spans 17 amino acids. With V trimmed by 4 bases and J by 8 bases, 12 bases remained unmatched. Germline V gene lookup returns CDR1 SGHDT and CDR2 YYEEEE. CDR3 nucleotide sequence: TGTGCCAGCAGCGCTGAGACTAGCGGGGGGCCCATGGATGAGCAGTTCTTC. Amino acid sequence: CASSAETSGGPMDEQFF.

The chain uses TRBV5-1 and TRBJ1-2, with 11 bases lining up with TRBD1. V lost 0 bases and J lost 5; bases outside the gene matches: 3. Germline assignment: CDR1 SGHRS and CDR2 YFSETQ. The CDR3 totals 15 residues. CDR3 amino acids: CASSLEGQGAYGYTF. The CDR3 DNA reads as TGCGCCAGCAGCTTGGAAGGACAGGGGGCATATGGCTACACCTTC.

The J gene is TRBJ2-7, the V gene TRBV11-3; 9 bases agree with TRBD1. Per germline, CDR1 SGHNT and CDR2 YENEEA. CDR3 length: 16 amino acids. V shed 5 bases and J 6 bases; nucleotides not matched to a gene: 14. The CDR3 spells CASSKQAGTGQGEQYF. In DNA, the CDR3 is TGTGCCAGCAGCAAGCAGGCCGGGACAGGGCAGGGCGAGCAGTACTTC.

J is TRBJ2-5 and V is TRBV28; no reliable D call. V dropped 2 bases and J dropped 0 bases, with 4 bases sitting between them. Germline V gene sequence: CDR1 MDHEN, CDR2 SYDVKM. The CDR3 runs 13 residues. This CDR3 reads CASSLRHQETQYF. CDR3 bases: TGTGCCAGCAGTTTACGACACCAAGAGACCCAGTACTTC.

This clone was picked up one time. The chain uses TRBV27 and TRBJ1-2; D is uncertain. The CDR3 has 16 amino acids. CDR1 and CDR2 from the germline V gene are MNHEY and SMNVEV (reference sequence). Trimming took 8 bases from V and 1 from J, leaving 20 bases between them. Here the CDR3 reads CASAILMGKSNYGYTF. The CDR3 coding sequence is TGTGCCAGCGCCATACTCATGGGAAAAAGTAACTATGGCTACACCTTC.

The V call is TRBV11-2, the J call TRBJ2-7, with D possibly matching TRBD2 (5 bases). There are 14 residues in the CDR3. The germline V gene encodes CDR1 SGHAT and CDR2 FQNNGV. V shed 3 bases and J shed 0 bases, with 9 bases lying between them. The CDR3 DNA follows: TGTGCCAGCAGCTTTGAGGGCGACTCCTACGAGCAGTACTTC. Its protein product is CASSFEGDSYEQYF.

CDR3 DNA sequence: TGTGCCAGCAGTTATTCACTAGCGGGGTCCTACGAGCAGTACTTC. It encodes CASSYSLAGSYEQYF. J is TRBJ2-7 and V is TRBV6-5; 10 bases are shared with TRBD2. The CDR3 is made up of 15 amino acids. V lost 3 bases and J lost 1; bases outside the gene matches: 3. Germline values: CDR1 MNHEY, CDR2 SVGAGI.

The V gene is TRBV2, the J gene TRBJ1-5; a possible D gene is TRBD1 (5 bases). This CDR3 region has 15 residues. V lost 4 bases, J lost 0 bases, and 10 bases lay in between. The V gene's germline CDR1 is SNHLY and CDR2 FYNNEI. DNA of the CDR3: TGTGCCAGCAGTGTCGACAGTTATAGCAATCAGCCCCAGCATTTT. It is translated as CASSVDSYSNQPQHF.

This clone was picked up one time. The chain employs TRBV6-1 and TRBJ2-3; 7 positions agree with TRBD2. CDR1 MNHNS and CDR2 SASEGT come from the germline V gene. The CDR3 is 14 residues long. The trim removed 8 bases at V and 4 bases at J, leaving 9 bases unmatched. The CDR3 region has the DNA TGTGCCAGCCTTCTTTGGGAGGGCTCAGATACGCAGTATTTT. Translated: CASLLWEGSDTQYF.

The CDR3 loop is CASSQAPITDTQYF. The CDR3 DNA reads as TGCGCCAGCAGCCAGGCCCCAATCACAGATACGCAGTATTTT. The chain recombines TRBV4-3 with TRBJ2-3; D is ambiguous. V lost 3 bases to trimming and J lost 2 bases, with 9 bases between them. This CDR3 comprises 14 residues. Germline V gene sequence: CDR1 LGHNA, CDR2 YSLEER.

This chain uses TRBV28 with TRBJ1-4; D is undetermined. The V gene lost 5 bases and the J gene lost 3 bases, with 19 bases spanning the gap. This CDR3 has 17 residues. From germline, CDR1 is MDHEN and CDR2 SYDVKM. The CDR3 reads CASSEGPRVSANEKLFF. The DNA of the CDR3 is TGTGCCAGCAGTGAAGGGCCTAGGGTCTCGGCTAATGAAAAACTGTTTTTT.

The CDR3 DNA reads TGTGCCAGCAGCCCCAGGGGGGGGGCAAGGAATGAGCAGTTCTTC. It yields the protein CASSPRGGARNEQFF. This rearrangement joins TRBV5-4 to TRBJ2-1; D may match TRBD1 or TRBD2 (7 bases each). Trimming took off 4 bases at V and 7 bases at J, with 18 bases between the two ends. This CDR3 comprises 15 residues. Germline-derived CDR1 and CDR2 are SGHNT and YYREEE (reference sequence).

CDR3 protein: CASSPGLNTGELFF. The CDR3 bases are TGCGCCAGCAGCCCGGGACTGAACACCGGGGAGCTGTTTTTT. This chain connects TRBV5-1 to TRBJ2-2; TRBD2 is a possible D gene (6 bases). Trimming pared 4 bases from V and 1 base from J, leaving 8 bases between. The CDR3 contains 14 residues. Germline CDR1 is SGHRS and CDR2 is YFSETQ.

CDR3 region: CASRESSGGAADTQYF. CDR3 DNA: TGTGCCAGCAGAGAATCTAGCGGGGGGGCTGCAGATACGCAGTATTTT. The chain is built from TRBV6-1 and TRBJ2-3; 12 bases align to TRBD2. The CDR3 has 16 amino acids. V gave up 6 bases and J gave up 4 bases; unmatched junction bases: 8. Germline-derived CDR1 and CDR2 are MNHNS and SASEGT.

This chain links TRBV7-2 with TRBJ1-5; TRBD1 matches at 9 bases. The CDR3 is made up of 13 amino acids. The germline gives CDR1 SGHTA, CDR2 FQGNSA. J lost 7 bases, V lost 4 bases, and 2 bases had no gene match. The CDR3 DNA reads TGTGCCAGCAGCTGGGACAGGGCCCAGCCCCAGCATTTT. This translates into CASSWDRAQPQHF. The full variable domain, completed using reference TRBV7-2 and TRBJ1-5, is GAGVSQSPSNKVTEKGKDVELRCDPISGHTALYWYRQSLGQGLEFLIYFQGNSAPDKSGLPSDRFSAERTGGSVSTLTIQRTQQEDSAVYLCASSWDRAQPQHFGDGTRLSIL.

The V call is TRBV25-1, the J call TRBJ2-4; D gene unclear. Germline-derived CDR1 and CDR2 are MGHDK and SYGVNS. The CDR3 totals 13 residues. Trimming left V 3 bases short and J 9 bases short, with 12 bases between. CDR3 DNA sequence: TGTGCCAGCAGTGAGCTAGATAACGGCATTCAGTACTTC. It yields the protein CASSELDNGIQYF.

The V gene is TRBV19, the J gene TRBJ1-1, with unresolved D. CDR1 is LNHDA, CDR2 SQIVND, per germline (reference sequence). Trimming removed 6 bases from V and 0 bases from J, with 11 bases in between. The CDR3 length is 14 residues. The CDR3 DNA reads TGTGCCAGTAGCCAACAGACAATGAACACTGAAGCTTTCTTT. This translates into CASSQQTMNTEAFF. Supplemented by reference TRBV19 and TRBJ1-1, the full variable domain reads DGGITQSPKYLFRKEGQNVTLSCEQNLNHDAMYWYRQDPGQGLRLIYYSQIVNDFQKGDIAEGYSVSREKKESFPLTVTSAQKNPTAFYLCASSQQTMNTEAFFGQGTRLTVV.

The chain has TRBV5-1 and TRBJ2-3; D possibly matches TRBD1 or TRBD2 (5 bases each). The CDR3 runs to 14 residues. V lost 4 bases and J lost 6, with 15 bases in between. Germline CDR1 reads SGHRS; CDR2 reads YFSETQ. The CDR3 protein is CASSHGTASDTQYF. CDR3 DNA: TGCGCCAGCAGCCACGGGACGGCCTCGGATACGCAGTATTTT.

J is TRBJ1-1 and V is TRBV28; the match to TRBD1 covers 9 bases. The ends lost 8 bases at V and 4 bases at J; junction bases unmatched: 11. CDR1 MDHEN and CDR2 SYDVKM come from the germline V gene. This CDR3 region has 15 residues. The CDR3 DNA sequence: TGTGCCAGCCTACCCCCGACAGGGGGTAGCACTGAAGCTTTCTTT. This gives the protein CASLPPTGGSTEAFF.

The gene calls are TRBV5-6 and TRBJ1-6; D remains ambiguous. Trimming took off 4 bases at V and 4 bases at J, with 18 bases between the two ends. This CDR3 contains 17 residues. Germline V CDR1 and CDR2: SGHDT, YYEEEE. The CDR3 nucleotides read TGTGCCAGCAGCCTATTACAGACTCTCGCGTATAATTCACCCCTCCACTTT. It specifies CASSLLQTLAYNSPLHF. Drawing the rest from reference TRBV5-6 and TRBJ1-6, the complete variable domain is DAGVTQSPTHLIKTRGQQVTLRCSPKSGHDTVSWYQQALGQGPQFIFQYYEEEERQRGNFPDRFSGHQFPNYSSELNVNALLLGDSALYLCASSLLQTLAYNSPLHFGNGTRLTVT.

DNA of the CDR3: TGTGCCAGTAGGAAGGCAGGGGTTAGTGGATCGTCCGGGGAGCTGTTTTTT. It yields the protein CASRKAGVSGSSGELFF. The chain uses TRBV19 and TRBJ2-2, with a weak D call TRBD1 (6 bases). Looked up from germline, CDR1 is LNHDA and CDR2 is SQIVND (reference sequence). The length of the CDR3 is 17 residues. The germline V and J ends were trimmed by 6 bases and 6 bases, with 23 bases remaining between them.

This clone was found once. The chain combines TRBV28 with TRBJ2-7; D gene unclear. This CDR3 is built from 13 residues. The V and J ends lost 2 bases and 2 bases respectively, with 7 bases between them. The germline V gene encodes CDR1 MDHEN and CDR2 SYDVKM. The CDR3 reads CASSLVRTYEQYF. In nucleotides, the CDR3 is TGTGCCAGCAGTTTAGTGAGAACCTACGAGCAGTACTTC.